These T cell receptor beta chains were read from a single sample in a study of identical twins. From the 5' RACE reads, TCRdb called clonotypes with MiXCR, one entry per CDR3 protein. The repertoire holds 540,000 or so distinct CDR3 sequences, about a fifth seen once, with 0.4% to 0.6% in the top ten. The same data also contributed to another study, on yellow fever vaccine responses in identical twins.

Material for sequencing was CD4+ T cells sorted from blood. All receptors come from a woman between 18 and 30 years old in good health. The CDR3 runs from the conserved cysteine through the conserved F or W. A D gene is named only where the DNA matches it firmly. Clone size, where shown, is once, few, many, or a class for clones that have expanded.

abundance: few; j_gene: TRBJ1-1; d_gene: TRBD1; v_gene: TRBV6-5; CDR3aa: CASSYPGGRAFF; CDR3nt: TGTGCCAGCAGTTATCCAGGGGGAAGGGCTTTCTTT
abundance: -; j_gene: TRBJ2-1; d_gene: TRBD2; v_gene: TRBV6-1; CDR3aa: CASRLSGVSSYNEQFF; CDR3nt: TGTGCCAGCAGACTTAGCGGGGTGAGCTCCTACAATGAGCAGTTCTTC
abundance: -; j_gene: TRBJ1-1; d_gene: -; v_gene: TRBV5-1; CDR3aa: CASSLRTESNTEAFF; CDR3nt: TGCGCCAGCAGCCTGAGGACAGAGAGCAACACTGAAGCTTTCTTT
abundance: -; j_gene: TRBJ1-2; d_gene: -; v_gene: TRBV20-1; CDR3aa: CSAGTANYGYTF; CDR3nt: TGCAGTGCCGGGACGGCGAACTATGGCTACACCTTC
abundance: -; j_gene: TRBJ2-7; d_gene: -; v_gene: TRBV12-3/TRBV12-4; CDR3aa: CASSPDRAAGLVSYEQYF; CDR3nt: TGTGCCAGCAGCCCCGACAGGGCCGCGGGACTAGTCTCCTACGAGCAGTACTTC
abundance: -; j_gene: TRBJ2-1; d_gene: -; v_gene: TRBV7-8; CDR3aa: CASSPLQGSLEQFF; CDR3nt: TGTGCCAGCAGCCCCCTCCAGGGGTCCCTTGAGCAGTTCTTC
abundance: few; j_gene: TRBJ2-6; d_gene: -; v_gene: TRBV7-9; CDR3aa: CASTPGRTAGANVLTF; CDR3nt: TGTGCCAGCACCCCAGGCAGGACCGCTGGGGCCAACGTCCTGACTTTC
abundance: -; j_gene: TRBJ2-1; d_gene: -; v_gene: TRBV5-1; CDR3aa: CASSLALDWNEQFF; CDR3nt: TGCGCCAGCAGCTTGGCCTTGGATTGGAATGAGCAGTTCTTC
abundance: many; j_gene: TRBJ1-6; d_gene: -; v_gene: TRBV25-1; CDR3aa: CASSISSYNSPLHF; CDR3nt: TGTGCCAGCAGCATTAGCTCCTATAATTCACCCCTCCACTTT
abundance: few; j_gene: TRBJ2-7; d_gene: TRBD2; v_gene: TRBV28; CDR3aa: CASSLPGTSRPYEQYF; CDR3nt: TGTGCCAGCAGTCTCCCCGGGACTAGCAGACCCTACGAGCAGTACTTC
abundance: many; j_gene: TRBJ2-3; d_gene: -; v_gene: TRBV6-1; CDR3aa: CASSRNRVTSTDTQYF; CDR3nt: TGTGCCAGCAGCCGTAACAGGGTCACTAGCACAGATACGCAGTATTTT
abundance: -; j_gene: TRBJ2-3; d_gene: TRBD2; v_gene: TRBV20-1; CDR3aa: CSASSTREKTDTQYF; CDR3nt: TGCAGTGCTAGCAGTACGCGGGAGAAAACAGATACGCAGTATTTT
abundance: -; j_gene: TRBJ2-2; d_gene: -; v_gene: TRBV6-1; CDR3aa: CASSPFAENTGELFF; CDR3nt: TGTGCCAGCAGCCCCTTCGCGGAGAACACCGGGGAGCTGTTTTTT
abundance: few; j_gene: TRBJ2-1; d_gene: -; v_gene: TRBV5-6; CDR3aa: CASSLAGAAEQFF; CDR3nt: TGTGCCAGCAGCTTGGCGGGGGCGGCAGAGCAGTTCTTC
abundance: -; j_gene: TRBJ1-2; d_gene: -; v_gene: TRBV18; CDR3aa: CASSPGPPTIGYTF; CDR3nt: TGTGCCAGCTCACCCGGCCCACCTACTATCGGCTACACCTTC
abundance: few; j_gene: TRBJ2-5; d_gene: TRBD1; v_gene: TRBV6-1; CDR3aa: CASSLDREETQYF; CDR3nt: TGTGCCAGCAGTCTGGACAGGGAAGAGACCCAGTACTTC
abundance: -; j_gene: TRBJ2-3; d_gene: TRBD2; v_gene: TRBV12-3/TRBV12-4; CDR3aa: CASSIGTSGERVAQYF; CDR3nt: TGTGCCAGCAGTATCGGGACTAGCGGAGAACGAGTAGCGCAGTATTTT
abundance: -; j_gene: TRBJ2-3; d_gene: -; v_gene: TRBV20-1; CDR3aa: CSAISVGEDTQYF; CDR3nt: TGCAGTGCTATATCCGTTGGGGAGGATACGCAGTATTTT
abundance: -; j_gene: TRBJ2-3; d_gene: TRBD2; v_gene: TRBV20-1; CDR3aa: CSAYSGRASTDTQYF; CDR3nt: TGCAGTGCTTATAGCGGGAGGGCTAGCACAGATACGCAGTATTTT
abundance: few; j_gene: TRBJ2-3; d_gene: TRBD2; v_gene: TRBV5-6; CDR3aa: CASSWGGYSTDTQYF; CDR3nt: TGTGCCAGCAGCTGGGGGGGGTACAGCACAGATACGCAGTATTTT
abundance: -; j_gene: TRBJ2-3; d_gene: TRBD2; v_gene: TRBV6-1; CDR3aa: CASRQTSGIGDTQYF; CDR3nt: TGTGCCAGCAGACAGACTAGCGGGATAGGAGATACGCAGTATTTT
abundance: -; j_gene: TRBJ1-4; d_gene: -; v_gene: TRBV29-1; CDR3aa: CSVRLSEKLFF; CDR3nt: TGCAGCGTCCGATTGAGTGAAAAACTGTTTTTT
abundance: -; j_gene: TRBJ1-5; d_gene: TRBD1; v_gene: TRBV6-1; CDR3aa: CASTTGQGKPQHF; CDR3nt: TGTGCCAGCACAACAGGACAGGGAAAGCCCCAGCATTTT
abundance: few; j_gene: TRBJ2-1; d_gene: -; v_gene: TRBV7-9; CDR3aa: CASSFRVSSYNEQFF; CDR3nt: TGTGCCAGCAGCTTTAGGGTGAGCTCCTACAATGAGCAGTTCTTC
abundance: many; j_gene: TRBJ2-1; d_gene: TRBD1; v_gene: TRBV7-9; CDR3aa: CASSKGQGVDEQFF; CDR3nt: TGTGCCAGCAGCAAAGGACAGGGAGTGGATGAGCAGTTCTTC
abundance: few; j_gene: TRBJ2-1; d_gene: -; v_gene: TRBV10-3; CDR3aa: CAISEIYNEQFF; CDR3nt: TGTGCCATCAGTGAAATTTACAATGAGCAGTTCTTC
abundance: once; j_gene: TRBJ2-3; d_gene: TRBD1; v_gene: TRBV7-9; CDR3aa: CASSRSGRGRPDTQYF; CDR3nt: TGTGCCAGCAGCCGGTCTGGCAGGGGGCGTCCTGATACGCAGTATTTT
abundance: -; j_gene: TRBJ2-4; d_gene: TRBD1; v_gene: TRBV29-1; CDR3aa: CSVGQGNIQYF; CDR3nt: TGCAGCGTTGGACAGGGAAACATTCAGTACTTC
abundance: few; j_gene: TRBJ2-7; d_gene: -; v_gene: TRBV6-1; CDR3aa: CASRWRGSSYEQYF; CDR3nt: TGTGCCAGCAGATGGCGGGGATCCTCCTACGAGCAGTACTTC
abundance: few; j_gene: TRBJ2-1; d_gene: -; v_gene: TRBV4-1; CDR3aa: CASSQEVSVQGLLFF; CDR3nt: TGCGCCAGCAGCCAAGAGGTCTCCGTTCAGGGGCTATTGTTCTTC
abundance: few; j_gene: TRBJ1-1; d_gene: -; v_gene: TRBV7-8; CDR3aa: CASSKFEAFF; CDR3nt: TGTGCCAGCAGCAAATTTGAAGCTTTCTTT
abundance: -; j_gene: TRBJ2-1; d_gene: TRBD2; v_gene: TRBV5-1; CDR3aa: CASSPNSGGLYNEQFF; CDR3nt: TGCGCCAGCAGTCCTAATAGCGGGGGCCTCTACAATGAGCAGTTCTTC
abundance: -; j_gene: TRBJ2-7; d_gene: TRBD2; v_gene: TRBV5-1; CDR3aa: CASSSTSGKVEQYF; CDR3nt: TGCGCCAGCAGCTCGACTAGCGGCAAGGTCGAGCAGTACTTC
abundance: -; j_gene: TRBJ1-1; d_gene: -; v_gene: TRBV10-3; CDR3aa: CAISDTDSNTEAFF; CDR3nt: TGTGCCATCAGTGATACGGATTCGAACACTGAAGCTTTCTTT
abundance: -; j_gene: TRBJ1-1; d_gene: -; v_gene: TRBV3-1; CDR3aa: CASCRSGGVNTEAFF; CDR3nt: TGTGCCAGCTGTAGAAGCGGGGGAGTGAACACTGAAGCTTTCTTT
abundance: few; j_gene: TRBJ2-1; d_gene: TRBD2; v_gene: TRBV6-4; CDR3aa: CASSESASGVGDEQFF; CDR3nt: TGTGCCAGCAGTGAAAGTGCTAGCGGGGTTGGGGATGAGCAGTTCTTC
abundance: -; j_gene: TRBJ2-7; d_gene: TRBD1; v_gene: TRBV6-5; CDR3aa: CASSYSTSRDRATREQYF; CDR3nt: TGTGCCAGCAGTTACTCGACATCGCGGGACAGGGCCACTAGGGAGCAGTACTTC
abundance: -; j_gene: TRBJ2-1; d_gene: -; v_gene: TRBV29-1; CDR3aa: CSVAAWRQSDNEQFF; CDR3nt: TGCAGCGTCGCCGCGTGGAGACAGTCGGACAATGAGCAGTTCTTC
abundance: few; j_gene: TRBJ1-4; d_gene: -; v_gene: TRBV7-8; CDR3aa: CASSLMAGAGKLFF; CDR3nt: TGTGCCAGCAGCTTAATGGCAGGGGCGGGAAAACTGTTTTTT
abundance: many; j_gene: TRBJ1-5; d_gene: -; v_gene: TRBV3-1; CDR3aa: CASSQVGSNQPQHF; CDR3nt: TGTGCCAGCAGCCAAGTTGGTAGCAATCAGCCCCAGCATTTT
abundance: many; j_gene: TRBJ1-1; d_gene: -; v_gene: TRBV5-1; CDR3aa: CASSLGPTNTEAFF; CDR3nt: TGCGCCAGCAGCTTGGGACCTACGAACACTGAAGCTTTCTTT
abundance: few; j_gene: TRBJ2-2; d_gene: TRBD2; v_gene: TRBV10-2; CDR3aa: CASRREGHTGELFF; CDR3nt: TGCGCCAGTAGGCGGGAGGGCCACACCGGGGAGCTGTTTTTT
abundance: few; j_gene: TRBJ1-2; d_gene: -; v_gene: TRBV2; CDR3aa: CASSEVPENYGYTF; CDR3nt: TGTGCCAGCAGTGAGGTTCCGGAAAACTATGGCTACACCTTC
abundance: few; j_gene: TRBJ2-5; d_gene: TRBD2; v_gene: TRBV12-3/TRBV12-4; CDR3aa: CASSPGGAIQTQYF; CDR3nt: TGTGCCAGCAGCCCCGGGGGGGCAATACAGACCCAGTACTTC
abundance: -; j_gene: TRBJ1-1; d_gene: -; v_gene: TRBV12-3/TRBV12-4; CDR3aa: CASSFTTNTEAFF; CDR3nt: TGTGCCAGCAGTTTCACAACGAACACTGAAGCTTTCTTT
abundance: -; j_gene: TRBJ2-1; d_gene: TRBD2; v_gene: TRBV24-1; CDR3aa: CATSDPSPGGGLNNEQFF; CDR3nt: TGTGCCACCAGTGACCCTTCCCCGGGCGGGGGGCTTAACAATGAGCAGTTCTTC
abundance: -; j_gene: TRBJ2-1; d_gene: -; v_gene: TRBV7-3; CDR3aa: CASSPGSGKQFF; CDR3nt: TGTGCCAGCAGCCCTGGGTCGGGGAAGCAGTTCTTC
abundance: few; j_gene: TRBJ2-4; d_gene: -; v_gene: TRBV27; CDR3aa: CASSPTRVGGYIQYF; CDR3nt: TGTGCCAGCAGTCCAACCCGGGTGGGGGGATACATTCAGTACTTC
abundance: many; j_gene: TRBJ2-3; d_gene: TRBD2; v_gene: TRBV4-1; CDR3aa: CASSQEPALSGGPQDTQYF; CDR3nt: TGCGCCAGCAGCCAAGAGCCCGCCCTTAGCGGGGGGCCGCAGGATACGCAGTATTTT
abundance: few; j_gene: TRBJ2-3; d_gene: -; v_gene: TRBV9; CDR3aa: CASSLTPDTQYF; CDR3nt: TGTGCCAGCAGCCTAACCCCAGATACGCAGTATTTT
abundance: -; j_gene: TRBJ2-2; d_gene: TRBD2; v_gene: TRBV12-3/TRBV12-4; CDR3aa: CASTRGLAGWNTGELFF; CDR3nt: TGTGCCAGCACCAGGGGACTAGCGGGTTGGAACACCGGGGAGCTGTTTTTT
abundance: -; j_gene: TRBJ2-2; d_gene: TRBD1; v_gene: TRBV6-1; CDR3aa: CASSPGTGVTGELFF; CDR3nt: TGTGCCAGCAGCCCCGGGACAGGGGTCACCGGGGAGCTGTTTTTT
abundance: few; j_gene: TRBJ2-2; d_gene: -; v_gene: TRBV5-1; CDR3aa: CASKWTEAGELFF; CDR3nt: TGCGCCAGCAAATGGACCGAGGCCGGGGAGCTGTTTTTT
abundance: -; j_gene: TRBJ2-5; d_gene: TRBD1; v_gene: TRBV11-2; CDR3aa: CASSLVGQGVETQYF; CDR3nt: TGTGCCAGCAGCTTAGTGGGCCAGGGGGTTGAGACCCAGTACTTC
abundance: few; j_gene: TRBJ2-1; d_gene: -; v_gene: TRBV29-1; CDR3aa: CSVALQAPSSYNEQFF; CDR3nt: TGCAGCGTGGCCCTACAGGCTCCGAGCTCCTACAATGAGCAGTTCTTC
abundance: few; j_gene: TRBJ1-6; d_gene: -; v_gene: TRBV12-3/TRBV12-4; CDR3aa: CASSLRGSRSPLHF; CDR3nt: TGTGCCAGCAGTTTACGGGGCTCGCGGTCACCCCTCCACTTT
abundance: -; j_gene: TRBJ1-6; d_gene: -; v_gene: TRBV3-1; CDR3aa: CASSQGRDNSPLHF; CDR3nt: TGTGCCAGCAGCCAAGGACGGGACAATTCACCCCTCCACTTT
abundance: -; j_gene: TRBJ1-6; d_gene: TRBD1; v_gene: TRBV12-3/TRBV12-4; CDR3aa: CASTRGINPSPLHF; CDR3nt: TGTGCCAGCACCAGGGGGATAAACCCTTCACCCCTCCACTTT
abundance: -; j_gene: TRBJ2-1; d_gene: TRBD2; v_gene: TRBV20-1; CDR3aa: CSASTSGSNGEQFF; CDR3nt: TGCAGTGCTAGTACTAGCGGGAGTAATGGTGAGCAGTTCTTC
abundance: few; j_gene: TRBJ2-1; d_gene: TRBD1; v_gene: TRBV20-1; CDR3aa: CSTTGGNEQFF; CDR3nt: TGCAGTACGACAGGGGGCAATGAGCAGTTCTTC